This TCR beta chain was captured in a study of blood T cell repertoires in COVID-19. Study-wide background: Some COVID-19 samples were acute and others convalescent; all came from the United States, Italy and Spain.

The V and J ends lost 2 bases and 4 bases, in that order; junction bases with no gene match: 7. Germline V gene sequence: CDR1 SGDLS, CDR2 YYNGEE. The CDR3 totals 16 residues. In the study's own analysis: Estimation of nucleated cell counts relied on the amplification of reference gene primers. Sequenced by immunoSEQ multiplex PCR; TCRdb stores in-frame clones only, minus some. V and J calls and clone size are as listed in that table; D and trimming were resolved from the DNA. The sample shows 85,000 to 95,000 clones, 86% of them seen only once. The receptor comes from an elderly woman with acute or convalescent COVID-19. Sequenced: peripheral blood. The V call is TRBV9, the J call TRBJ1-3, with 9 bases lining up with TRBD1. The CDR3 DNA reads TGTGCCAGCAGCGTTATGGGACAGGGTGTCGGAAACACCATATATTTT. Translated, it gives CASSVMGQGVGNTIYF.